This T cell receptor (beta chain) derives from a study of T cells in women clearing cervical HPV infection (dated by TCRdb to 2016 to 2018). Broadly, across the study: The cases were about 27 women with histologically confirmed HPV16-related CIN3 or worse, and 2 of these cases were invasive cancers. The controls were around 25 women whose single incident HPV16 infection cleared within 12 months with no development of precancer or cancer. Since HLA typing was available for only a few women, HLA type could not be ruled out as a confounder. Blood from cases was collected at the visit at which the lesion was first identified, whereas blood from controls was collected once infection was no longer detected. Cases were matched to controls by age within five years and by the year the sample was collected. Among cases, blood sampling came a median of roughly 140 days after lesion detection, with an interquartile range of about 80 to 230 days. Median age was 34 years in cases versus roughly 37 in controls, and baseline characteristics did not differ significantly. Five blinded duplicates per group were added as quality controls, giving 60 or so samples: 50 or so participants and roughly ten replicates. The exploratory proof-of-principle case-control study was nested within the Guanacaste HPV Natural History Study in Costa Rica and compared TCR repertoires across cervical HPV16 outcomes. In the parent cohort, roughly 10,000 women aged 18 or older were enrolled in Guanacaste, Costa Rica, during 1993 to 1994 and were followed for roughly 7 years.

A note on this clone: Its target antigen remains unknown. The read ends 3 residues shy of where the CDR3 ends; the end is completed using the germline J gene.

Broader findings and caveats from the paper: TRBV6-7 relative abundance was lower in cases than in controls (roughly 0.12% versus 0.15%; Bonferroni P = 0.0008). Because T-cell numbers per sample were unknown, differences in richness could reflect varying T-cell content rather than repertoire biology. Across sequencing depths, CIN3+ cases showed significantly higher TCR repertoire richness than controls, but evenness did not differ between the groups. Random forest classifiers that combined richness and V gene abundances separated cases from controls with an estimated AUC of 0.8 to 0.9. The cross-sectional design could not show whether the associations came before the infection or were a result of it, and neither effector/memory subsets nor HPV-specific T cells were isolated.

Every participant had a single incident cervical HPV16 infection, and women with prevalent HPV16 infections were excluded. Cervical HPV DNA was detected by MY09/MY11 PCR and genotyped by dot-blot hybridization. Fifteen mL of heparinized blood were centrifuged, and the buffy coat was aliquoted, frozen at -30°C, then stored at -80°C. QIAGEN kits were used to extract genomic DNA from buffy coat specimens. The immunoSEQ assay used multiplex PCR to amplify TCR beta CDR3 regions from an average of roughly 1.2 ug of genomic DNA per sample. The assay corrected primer bias using a complete synthetic TCR repertoire to establish an amplification baseline. The amplicons were sequenced using the Illumina platform. In the authors' own workflow: Sequence errors were corrected by clustering with frequency ratios and a modified nearest-neighbor algorithm, and the sequences were then analyzed in the immunoSEQ Analyzer using IMGT gene definitions. At each rarefaction depth, TCR richness and evenness were averaged across 20 rarefaction repeats, and samples with fewer sequences than that depth were excluded. Relative abundances of V, D and J genes were compared between groups using Wilcoxon rank sum tests, with FDR correction applied. Blinded duplicates gave an intraclass correlation of around 96% for TCR richness and an average of roughly 82% across some 69 gene segments. The clones in this table, taken by TCRdb from immuneACCESS, are in-frame only. Not every clone is retained; where verified, under half of the shortfall comes from an unresolved V gene, and the cause of the rest is unknown. V and J calls and clone size are those listed in that table; D and trimming were worked out from the DNA. In this sample's table one finds around 39,000 clones. The ten largest account for roughly 4% of the sample.

Germline trimming amounts to 2 bases on V and 3 bases on J, with 5 as the count of junction bases outside the gene matches. CDR1 MNHEY and CDR2 SVGEGT were looked up in the germline V gene. Including cysteine and phenylalanine, the CDR3 has 16 amino acids. The CDR3 was read in part: 39 bases, with the frame set at base 1. Sequencing was done on a sample of blood buffy coat. The sequence was collected from a woman aged 18 to 75 with a cervical HPV16 infection that either progressed to CIN3+ or cleared (not recorded which). The chain was built from TRBV6-2 or TRBV6-3 and TRBJ2-1; TRBD2 aligns with 9 central bases. The CDR3 DNA, read in part, is TGTGCCAGCAGTTACACGGGCGGGGGGGGCTACAATGAG. Translated, this is CASSYTGGGGYNE. The complete CDR3 sequence is CASSYTGGGGYNEQFF.